Below are 10 T cell receptor beta chains sequenced from a single sample in a study of shared clonotypes between healthy human individuals. The assay was immunoSEQ multiplex PCR, and TCRdb's table has in-frame clones only and misses some. This sample carries about 360,000 clones, 70% to 75% of them seen once, and the ten largest clones take about 10%. The sample consisted of memory CD4+ T cells sorted from blood. Subset specified: CD45RA-negative fraction. The receptor source for this set is a young man in good health.

The table lists this clone with a few counts. The V and J genes are TRBV7-6 and TRBJ1-1, with 8 bases aligning to TRBD1. Germline V lookup: CDR1 SGHVS, CDR2 FNYEAQ. The CDR3 spans 17 residues. V was pared by 3 bases and J by 3 bases, with 12 bases of the junction left unmatched. In DNA, the CDR3 is TGTGCCAGCAGCTTGGACCCTGGACAGGGACTGGACACTGAAGCTTTCTTT. It codes for CASSLDPGQGLDTEAFF.

The chain joins TRBV14 to TRBJ1-2, with a tentative D call TRBD1 (6 bases). Between the trimmed V and J ends, which lost 4 bases and 8 bases, there was a span of 17 bases. The CDR3 covers 14 residues. Germline CDR1 SGHDN, CDR2 FVKESK. CDR3 sequence reads: CASSPQTGPSGYTF. In DNA, the CDR3 is TGTGCCAGCAGCCCGCAGACAGGACCGTCGGGCTACACCTTC.

The chain combines TRBV18 with TRBJ2-6; TRBD2 matches at 15 bases. In germline, CDR1 is KGHSH, CDR2 LQKENI. After removal of 3 bases from V and 0 bases from J, the junction contained 3 bases not matched to a gene. The CDR3 extends over 19 amino acids. The CDR3 loop reads CASSPRGLAGGSGANVLTF. The CDR3 DNA reads TGTGCCAGCTCACCCCGGGGACTAGCGGGAGGCTCTGGGGCCAACGTCCTGACTTTC. Based on the CDR3 plus reference TRBV18 and TRBJ2-6, the full variable domain is NAGVMQNPRHLVRRRGQEARLRCSPMKGHSHVYWYRQLPEEGLKFMVYLQKENIIDESGMPKERFSAEFPKEGPSILRIQQVVRGDSAAYFCASSPRGLAGGSGANVLTFGAGSRLTVL.

The chain recombines TRBV7-3 with TRBJ2-1; TRBD2 aligns across 14 bases. The germline CDR1 and CDR2 sequences are SGHTA and FQGTGA. The CDR3 has 16 residues. The J segment lost 7 bases and the V segment lost 2 bases, leaving 4 bases of the junction unmatched. CDR3 sequence reads: CASSLEGTSGRNEQFF. The CDR3 DNA is TGTGCCAGCAGCTTAGAGGGGACTAGCGGGAGAAATGAGCAGTTCTTC.

This clone came up once. CDR3 bases: TGTGCCAGCAGTGATGTTACAGGGTCCCTCTCTGGGGCCAACGTCCTGACTTTC. As protein: CASSDVTGSLSGANVLTF. The chain is built from TRBV2 and TRBJ2-6; maybe TRBD1 (6 bases). Trimming left V 3 bases short and J 0 bases short, with 15 bases between. The CDR3 is 18 amino acids. Germline loops: CDR1 SNHLY, CDR2 FYNNEI.

This clone showed up many times. The rearrangement uses TRBV6-1 and TRBJ1-4; no reliable D call. The CDR3 is made up of 14 amino acids. Trimming pared 10 bases from V and 5 bases from J, leaving 17 bases between. In germline, CDR1 is MNHNS, CDR2 SASEGT. The CDR3 DNA reads as TGTGCCACCGGATTAAATAGCGCGAATGAAAAACTGTTTTTT. Residues: CATGLNSANEKLFF.

Of note for this clone: This CDR3 is also generated by other DNA sequences in the sample. The chain is built from TRBV7-2 and TRBJ2-7, with TRBD1 matching over 9 bases. CDR1 is SGHTA and CDR2 is FQGNSA in the germline V gene. J gave up 2 bases and V 5 bases, and 4 bases lay outside the gene matches. The CDR3 runs to 14 residues. The CDR3, as DNA: TGTGCCAGCAGCCTCGGACAGGGGACCTACGAGCAGTACTTC. Translated, it gives CASSLGQGTYEQYF.

The V gene is TRBV7-2, the J gene TRBJ1-4; 8 bases are a match to TRBD1. The CDR3 consists of 14 residues. V lost 4 bases and J lost 8; bases outside the gene matches: 6. Per germline, CDR1 SGHTA and CDR2 FQGNSA. CDR3 protein: CASSSNRGGEKLFF. The CDR3 bases are TGTGCCAGCAGCTCTAACAGGGGGGGAGAAAAACTGTTTTTT.

This chain uses TRBV18 with TRBJ2-2; a possible D gene is TRBD2 (6 bases). The CDR3 sequence is 15 residues long. Looked up from germline, CDR1 is KGHSH and CDR2 is LQKENI. V was pared by 6 bases and J by 7 bases, with 18 bases between. The CDR3 region has the DNA TGTGCCAGCTCTCTTTCCGTAGCGGAGCTCGGGGAGCTGTTTTTT. As protein: CASSLSVAELGELFF.

V usage is TRBV18 and J usage is TRBJ1-2, with a possible D match to TRBD1 (5 bases). The CDR3 is 14 amino acids. CDR1 is KGHSH, CDR2 LQKENI, per germline. Trimming cost V 5 bases and J 4 bases, with 14 bases left between them. CDR3 sequence reads: CASSRGAGTYGYTF. Written as DNA, the CDR3 is TGTGCCAGCTCAAGGGGTGCAGGGACCTATGGCTACACCTTC.